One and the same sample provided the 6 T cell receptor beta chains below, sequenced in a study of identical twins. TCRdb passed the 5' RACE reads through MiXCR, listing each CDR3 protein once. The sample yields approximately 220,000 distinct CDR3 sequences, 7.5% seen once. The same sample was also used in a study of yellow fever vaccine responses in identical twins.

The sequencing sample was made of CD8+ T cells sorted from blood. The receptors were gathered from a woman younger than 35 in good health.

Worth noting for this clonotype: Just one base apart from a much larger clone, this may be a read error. Written as DNA, the CDR3 is TGTGCCAGCAGCCCCTTCGGGCAGGAAACAGATACGCAGTATTTT. It translates to CASSPFGQETDTQYF. The chain recombines TRBV5-5 with TRBJ2-3; D is undetermined. In germline, CDR1 is SGHKS, CDR2 YYEKEE (reference sequence). The CDR3 runs 15 residues. V gave up 4 bases and J gave up 3 bases, with 15 bases separating them.

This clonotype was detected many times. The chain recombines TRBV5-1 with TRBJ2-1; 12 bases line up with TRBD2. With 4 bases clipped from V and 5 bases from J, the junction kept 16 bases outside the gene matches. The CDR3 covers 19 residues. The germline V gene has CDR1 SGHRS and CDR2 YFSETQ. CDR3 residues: CASSPQSSGRAQPHNEQFF. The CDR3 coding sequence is TGCGCCAGCAGCCCACAATCTAGCGGGAGGGCGCAACCTCACAATGAGCAGTTCTTC.

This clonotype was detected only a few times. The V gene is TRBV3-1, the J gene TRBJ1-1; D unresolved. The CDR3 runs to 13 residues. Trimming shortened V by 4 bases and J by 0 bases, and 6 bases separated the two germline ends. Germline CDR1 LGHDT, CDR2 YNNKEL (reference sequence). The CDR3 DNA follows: TGTGCCAGCAGCCCTACAATGAACACTGAAGCTTTCTTT. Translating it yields CASSPTMNTEAFF.

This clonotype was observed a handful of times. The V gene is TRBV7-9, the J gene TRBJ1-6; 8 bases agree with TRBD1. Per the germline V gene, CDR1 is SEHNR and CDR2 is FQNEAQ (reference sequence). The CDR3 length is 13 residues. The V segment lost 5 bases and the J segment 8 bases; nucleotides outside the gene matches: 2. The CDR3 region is CASSGQGDSPLHF. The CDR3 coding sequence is TGTGCCAGCAGCGGACAGGGCGATTCACCCCTCCACTTT. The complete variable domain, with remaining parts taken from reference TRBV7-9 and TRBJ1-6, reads DTGVSQNPRHKITKRGQNVTFRCDPISEHNRLYWYRQTLGQGPEFLTYFQNEAQLEKSRLLSDRFSAERPKGSFSTLEIQRTEQGDSAMYLCASSGQGDSPLHFGNGTRLTVT.

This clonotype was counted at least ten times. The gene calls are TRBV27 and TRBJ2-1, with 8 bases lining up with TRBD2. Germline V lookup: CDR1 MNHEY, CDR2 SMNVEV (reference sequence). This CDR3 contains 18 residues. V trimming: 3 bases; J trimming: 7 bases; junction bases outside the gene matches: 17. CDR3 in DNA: TGTGCCAGCAGTTTTCCAGGACTAGCTAGCCCATTGAAAAATGAGCAGTTCTTC. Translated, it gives CASSFPGLASPLKNEQFF.

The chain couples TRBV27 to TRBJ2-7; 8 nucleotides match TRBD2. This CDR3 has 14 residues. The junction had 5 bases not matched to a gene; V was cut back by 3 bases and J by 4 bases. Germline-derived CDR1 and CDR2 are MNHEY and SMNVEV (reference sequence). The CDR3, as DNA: TGTGCCAGCAGTTTTGGGGCGGGAGGATACGAGCAGTACTTC. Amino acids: CASSFGAGGYEQYF.